This TCR beta chain was profiled in a study of tumor and adjacent non-tumor tissue in lung cancer. General study findings and limits: Top 100 clones took a larger repertoire share in normal lung.

This clonotype was seen a handful of times. Its antigen is unidentified. Germline V gives CDR1 SGHAT, CDR2 FQNNGV. Trimming took off 5 bases at V and 1 base at J, with 7 bases between the two ends. The length of the CDR3 is 13 residues. No cell sorting was done before RNA was extracted from the tissue. Distant lung tissue was collected more than 3 cm away from the tumor edge. The library came from three nested PCR rounds adapted from ARM-PCR protocols. TCRdb re-analysed the multiplex PCR reads in MiXCR, keeping a single row per CDR3 protein. The repertoire holds some 100,000 distinct CDR3 sequences, with roughly 60% as singletons.

The clonotype was recovered from a man aged 30-40 years with non-small cell lung cancer. The chain has TRBV11-2 and TRBJ2-3; D remains unclear. The sample consisted of distant non-tumor lung tissue. The CDR3 DNA follows: TGTGCCAGCAGCCGAACCCGCACAGATACGCAGTATTTT. This codes for CASSRTRTDTQYF. Supplemented by reference TRBV11-2 and TRBJ2-3, the full variable domain reads EAGVAQSPRYKIIEKRQSVAFWCNPISGHATLYWYQQILGQGPKLLIQFQNNGVVDDSQLPKDRFSAERLKGVDSTLKIQPAKLEDSAVYLCASSRTRTDTQYFGPGTRLTVL.